This T cell receptor (beta chain) came from a study of blood T cell repertoires in COVID-19. Study-level information: The United States, Italy and Spain provided the acute and convalescent COVID-19 samples. T cells, B-cell-depleted T cells, or PBMCs provided the cDNA or gDNA that served as material.

The CDR3 totals 12 residues. V was trimmed by 1 base and J by 9 bases, leaving 7 bases between them. Germline CDR1 is LGHDT and CDR2 is YNNKEL (reference sequence). Original handling: From reference gene primer amplification, estimates of nucleated cell counts were derived. Here immunoSEQ multiplex PCR was the method, and the copy in TCRdb shows in-frame clones only, minus some. Clonal size and the V and J genes are those of that table, whereas D and trimming came from the DNA. The data show about 290,000 clones, with roughly 91% seen just once and approximately 4.2% held by the top ten. This clonotype was sampled from a middle-aged man with acute or convalescent COVID-19. Sequenced: peripheral blood. V usage is TRBV3-1 (or the pseudogene TRBV3-2) and J usage is TRBJ2-1; tentatively, D is TRBD2 (6 bases). Here the CDR3 reads CASSQVGGEQFF. CDR3 nucleotide sequence: TGTGCCAGCAGCCAAGTCGGGGGTGAGCAGTTCTTC.